These T cell receptor beta chains were read from a single sample in a study of cytomegalovirus exposure and HLA in healthy donors. Only in-frame clones appear in the TCRdb table, and some are missing; sequencing was by immunoSEQ multiplex PCR. The sample lists about 120,000 clones; under 20% were seen once. Sequencing used PBMCs. These receptors all stem from a female donor in good health and CMV-seropositive. The CDR3 runs from the conserved cysteine through the conserved F or W. Each record gives: D gene, V gene, J gene, CDR3 protein. The D gene is left open where the match is weak.

D gene: TRBD2
V gene: TRBV6-5
J gene: TRBJ2-5
CDR3 protein: CASSYSTSGGSSRYF

D gene: .
V gene: TRBV10-2
J gene: TRBJ2-5
CDR3 protein: CASRADQETQYF

D gene: TRBD1
V gene: TRBV28
J gene: TRBJ1-2
CDR3 protein: CASSEPSGTGMNYGYTF

D gene: TRBD2
V gene: TRBV5-6
J gene: TRBJ2-3
CDR3 protein: CASSLQLAGGADTQYF

D gene: TRBD2
V gene: TRBV7-2
J gene: TRBJ2-3
CDR3 protein: CASSLELAGTDTQYF

D gene: .
V gene: TRBV6-5
J gene: TRBJ2-7
CDR3 protein: CASSTPTLDEQYF

D gene: .
V gene: TRBV6-1
J gene: TRBJ2-7
CDR3 protein: CASSAPRGPSSYEQYF

D gene: .
V gene: TRBV25-1
J gene: TRBJ2-1
CDR3 protein: CASSVLYNEQFF

D gene: .
V gene: TRBV2
J gene: TRBJ1-3
CDR3 protein: CASKVDALAGNTIYF

D gene: .
V gene: TRBV5-1
J gene: TRBJ1-5
CDR3 protein: CASSLSGGQPQHF

D gene: TRBD1
V gene: TRBV7-9
J gene: TRBJ2-1
CDR3 protein: CASSARGQGWGEQFF

D gene: TRBD2
V gene: TRBV30
J gene: TRBJ2-7
CDR3 protein: CAWTGTSGGGEQYF

D gene: TRBD2
V gene: TRBV7-8
J gene: TRBJ2-5
CDR3 protein: CASSSTLSGTPQETQYF

D gene: .
V gene: TRBV19
J gene: TRBJ1-5
CDR3 protein: CALPRVGRPIWSQHF

D gene: .
V gene: TRBV2
J gene: TRBJ1-1
CDR3 protein: CASNLPEGDTEAFF

D gene: .
V gene: TRBV9
J gene: TRBJ2-3
CDR3 protein: CASSTRTGGTDTQYF

D gene: TRBD1
V gene: TRBV7-9
J gene: TRBJ2-1
CDR3 protein: CASSRQGDTIYNEQFF

D gene: .
V gene: TRBV14
J gene: TRBJ2-7
CDR3 protein: CASSQNGGPGEQYF

D gene: .
V gene: TRBV19
J gene: TRBJ1-2
CDR3 protein: CASRRTETYGYTF

D gene: TRBD1
V gene: TRBV6-4
J gene: TRBJ2-3
CDR3 protein: CASSVRDRVLDTQYF

D gene: .
V gene: TRBV5-8
J gene: TRBJ1-2
CDR3 protein: CASSLVRGRGGYTF

D gene: .
V gene: TRBV9
J gene: TRBJ2-7
CDR3 protein: CASSVSDRSYEQYF

D gene: TRBD2
V gene: TRBV7-2
J gene: TRBJ2-5
CDR3 protein: CASSLDWRGGMETQYF

D gene: TRBD2
V gene: TRBV10-3
J gene: TRBJ2-5
CDR3 protein: CAIKPGLAGETQYF

D gene: TRBD2
V gene: TRBV13
J gene: TRBJ2-5
CDR3 protein: CASSPFGTSGRQETQYF

D gene: TRBD1
V gene: TRBV11-2
J gene: TRBJ1-1
CDR3 protein: CASSLGTGGFEAFF

D gene: .
V gene: TRBV6-5
J gene: TRBJ2-7
CDR3 protein: CASRNRVPTYEQYF

D gene: TRBD1
V gene: TRBV7-3
J gene: TRBJ2-3
CDR3 protein: CASSLDRARDTQYF

D gene: .
V gene: TRBV19
J gene: TRBJ1-5
CDR3 protein: CASSIGRQYSNQPQHF

D gene: TRBD2
V gene: TRBV9
J gene: TRBJ2-1
CDR3 protein: CASSLSPGTSGYNEQFF

D gene: .
V gene: TRBV4-1
J gene: TRBJ1-5
CDR3 protein: CASSQDSGNQPQHF

D gene: TRBD1
V gene: TRBV2
J gene: TRBJ1-2
CDR3 protein: CASTKDRVVNYGYTF

D gene: .
V gene: TRBV4-3
J gene: TRBJ2-7
CDR3 protein: CASSQDLPGLYIYEQYF

D gene: TRBD1
V gene: TRBV29-1
J gene: TRBJ1-1
CDR3 protein: CSVVGQGEMGAEAFF

D gene: .
V gene: TRBV11-2
J gene: TRBJ1-2
CDR3 protein: CASSLTLGEEYGYTF

D gene: TRBD2
V gene: TRBV5-4
J gene: TRBJ2-2
CDR3 protein: CASSLFSGRTGELFF

D gene: TRBD2
V gene: TRBV28
J gene: TRBJ2-2
CDR3 protein: CASSLLAGGLTGELFF

D gene: TRBD2
V gene: TRBV4-2
J gene: TRBJ2-1
CDR3 protein: CASSQEFQRDPLAYNEQFF

D gene: TRBD2
V gene: TRBV2
J gene: TRBJ2-7
CDR3 protein: CASKGGLAEYEQYF

D gene: .
V gene: TRBV27
J gene: TRBJ2-3
CDR3 protein: CASSSPRLGEFTDTQYF

D gene: .
V gene: TRBV7-9
J gene: TRBJ1-1
CDR3 protein: CASSFTEDTEAFF

D gene: .
V gene: TRBV7-6
J gene: TRBJ1-1
CDR3 protein: CASSRDMNTEAFF

D gene: .
V gene: TRBV30
J gene: TRBJ2-3
CDR3 protein: CAWRTFGGVGTDTQYF

D gene: TRBD1
V gene: TRBV19
J gene: TRBJ1-5
CDR3 protein: CASSIGKGQSNQPQHF

D gene: TRBD1
V gene: TRBV4-1
J gene: TRBJ2-7
CDR3 protein: CASSQGTGVYEQYF

D gene: .
V gene: TRBV19
J gene: TRBJ1-4
CDR3 protein: CASRPPGQTNEKLFF

D gene: .
V gene: TRBV25-1
J gene: TRBJ2-2
CDR3 protein: CASSEYGEVGELFF

D gene: TRBD1
V gene: TRBV30
J gene: TRBJ1-2
CDR3 protein: CAWSVGQGIDYGYTF

D gene: .
V gene: TRBV2
J gene: TRBJ1-2
CDR3 protein: CASRALRRGGYTF

D gene: .
V gene: TRBV29-1
J gene: TRBJ1-4
CDR3 protein: CSVRWPKDISEKLFF

D gene: TRBD2
V gene: TRBV4-3
J gene: TRBJ2-1
CDR3 protein: CASSQESFGGGKDNEQFF